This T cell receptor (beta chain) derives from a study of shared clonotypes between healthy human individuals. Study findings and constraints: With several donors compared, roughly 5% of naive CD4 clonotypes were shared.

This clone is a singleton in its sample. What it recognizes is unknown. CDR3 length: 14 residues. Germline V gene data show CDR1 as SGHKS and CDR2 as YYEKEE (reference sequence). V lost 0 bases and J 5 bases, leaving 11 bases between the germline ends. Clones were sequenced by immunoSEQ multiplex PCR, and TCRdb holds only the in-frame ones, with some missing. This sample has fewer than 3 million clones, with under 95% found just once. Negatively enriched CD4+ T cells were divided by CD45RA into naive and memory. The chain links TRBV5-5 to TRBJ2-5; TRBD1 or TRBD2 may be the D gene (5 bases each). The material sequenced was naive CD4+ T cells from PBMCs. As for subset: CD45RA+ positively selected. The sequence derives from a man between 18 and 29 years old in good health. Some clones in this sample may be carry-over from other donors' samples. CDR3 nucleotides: TGTGCCAGCAGCTTGGCGGGGCCAAGGGAGACCCAGTACTTC. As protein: CASSLAGPRETQYF.